A selection of T cell receptor beta chains follows, all from one sample in a study of blood T cell repertoires in COVID-19. Clones were sequenced by immunoSEQ multiplex PCR, and TCRdb holds only the in-frame ones, with some missing. The data contain under 100,000 clones, around 87% of them singletons. Sequencing was carried out using peripheral blood. The receptors originated from a human donor in a cohort sampled during active COVID-19. The CDR3 runs from the conserved cysteine through the conserved F or W. The D gene is left open where the match is weak. For some rows the clone size is stated as once, few or many, or as a class when expanded; others skip it.

abundance: NA; v_gene: TRBV19; d_gene: TRBD1; j_gene: TRBJ1-2; CDR3aa: CASKATGGLIYYGYTF; CDR3nt: TGTGCCAGTAAAGCGACAGGGGGCTTAATCTACTATGGCTACACCTTC
abundance: NA; v_gene: TRBV5-4; d_gene: TRBD2; j_gene: TRBJ2-5; CDR3aa: CASSLGSGEGKTQYF; CDR3nt: TGTGCCAGCAGCTTGGGTAGCGGGGAGGGGAAGACCCAGTACTTC
abundance: many; v_gene: TRBV6-6; d_gene: NA; j_gene: TRBJ1-1; CDR3aa: CASSLQQDTEAFF; CDR3nt: TGTGCCAGCAGTCTTCAGCAGGATACTGAAGCTTTCTTT
abundance: once; v_gene: TRBV27; d_gene: NA; j_gene: TRBJ1-1; CDR3aa: CASRRVVTPRGMNTEAFF; CDR3nt: TGTGCCAGCAGAAGGGTGGTTACGCCCCGCGGGATGAACACTGAAGCTTTCTTT
abundance: NA; v_gene: TRBV28; d_gene: NA; j_gene: TRBJ1-3; CDR3aa: CASRGDIGSGNTIYF; CDR3nt: TGTGCCAGCAGGGGGGACATAGGGAGTGGAAACACCATATATTTT
abundance: NA; v_gene: TRBV30; d_gene: NA; j_gene: TRBJ2-7; CDR3aa: CAWRSSSYEQYF; CDR3nt: TGTGCCTGGAGGAGTAGCTCCTACGAGCAGTACTTC
abundance: few; v_gene: TRBV18; d_gene: TRBD1; j_gene: TRBJ1-2; CDR3aa: CASSQTGANYGYTF; CDR3nt: TGTGCCAGCTCACAAACAGGGGCTAACTATGGCTACACCTTC
abundance: NA; v_gene: TRBV19; d_gene: TRBD2; j_gene: TRBJ2-1; CDR3aa: CASSPGLAVNEQFF; CDR3nt: TGTGCCAGTAGTCCCGGACTAGCGGTCAATGAGCAGTTCTTC
abundance: NA; v_gene: TRBV5-6; d_gene: NA; j_gene: TRBJ1-4; CDR3aa: CASSLERDEKLFF; CDR3nt: TGTGCCAGCAGCTTGGAGCGGGATGAAAAACTGTTTTTT
abundance: NA; v_gene: TRBV6-5; d_gene: NA; j_gene: TRBJ1-5; CDR3aa: CASSYNRYSNQPQHF; CDR3nt: TGTGCCAGCAGTTACAACAGATATAGCAATCAGCCCCAGCATTTT
abundance: NA; v_gene: TRBV6-5; d_gene: NA; j_gene: TRBJ2-5; CDR3aa: CASSYSVQGKETQYF; CDR3nt: TGTGCCAGCAGTTACTCGGTGCAGGGGAAAGAGACCCAGTACTTC
abundance: NA; v_gene: TRBV11-2; d_gene: TRBD2; j_gene: TRBJ2-3; CDR3aa: CASRRGFLFSTQYF; CDR3nt: TGTGCCAGTCGGCGGGGGTTTCTTTTCAGTACGCAGTATTTT
abundance: once; v_gene: TRBV9; d_gene: NA; j_gene: TRBJ1-1; CDR3aa: CASSVVSAVMNTEAFF; CDR3nt: TGTGCCAGCAGCGTAGTGTCGGCGGTTATGAACACTGAAGCTTTCTTT
abundance: NA; v_gene: TRBV5-4; d_gene: NA; j_gene: TRBJ1-2; CDR3aa: CASSLPGQGGYTF; CDR3nt: TGTGCCAGCAGCCTTCCAGGGCAGGGAGGCTACACCTTC
abundance: NA; v_gene: TRBV30; d_gene: NA; j_gene: TRBJ2-7; CDR3aa: CAWSVHSSNEQYF; CDR3nt: TGTGCCTGGAGTGTACATTCTAGCAACGAGCAGTACTTC
abundance: NA; v_gene: TRBV7-2; d_gene: TRBD1; j_gene: TRBJ2-7; CDR3aa: CASSYLRGRSSYEQYF; CDR3nt: TGTGCCAGCAGCTACCTCAGGGGGAGAAGCTCCTACGAGCAGTACTTC
abundance: NA; v_gene: TRBV28; d_gene: TRBD1; j_gene: TRBJ1-6; CDR3aa: CASRWTGSLNSPLHF; CDR3nt: TGTGCCAGCAGATGGACAGGCTCCCTTAATTCACCCCTCCACTTT